This T cell receptor beta chain was recorded in a study of identical twins. Each CDR3 protein is one row after TCRdb ran MiXCR on the 5' RACE reads. The sample holds about 570,000 distinct CDR3 sequences, 9.5% to 10% seen once. Each donor (without exception) was a healthy Caucasian. Separately, the same data were catalogued under a study of yellow fever vaccine responses in identical twins.

The clonotype comes from a woman under 30 in good health. Sequencing was performed on PBMCs.

The CDR3 DNA follows: TGTGCTAGTGGTCCACTAGCGGGGGGCGAGCAGTTCTTC. Its translation is CASGPLAGGEQFF. V is TRBV12-5 and J is TRBJ2-1; 12 bases agree with TRBD2. This CDR3 region has 13 residues. Trimming took 5 bases from V and 10 from J; bases not matched to a gene: 3. Germline assignment: CDR1 LGHNT and CDR2 FRNRAP.